This T cell receptor beta chain was found in a study of blood T cells in healthy people across ages. Primed by a sample-barcoded 5' primer and a J-beta primer mix, a second PCR proceeded for about 6 to 12 cycles. Sequencing recovered at least 2.5 million CDR3-containing paired-end reads from each sample. TCRdb reanalysed the 5' RACE reads using MiXCR and keeps one entry per CDR3 protein. The table includes about 1,400,000 distinct CDR3 sequences, 42% detected once. There were at least 5 micrograms of total RNA extracted from every sample. CDR1 is SGHTA, CDR2 FQGNSA, per germline. V lost 5 bases to trimming and J lost 11 bases; unmatched junction nucleotides: 18. The CDR3 sequence is 16 residues long.

Material for sequencing was blood. This clonotype originated in a woman aged 18-29 years in good health. This rearrangement joins TRBV7-2 to TRBJ2-5; 9 bases line up with TRBD2. As DNA, the CDR3 is TGTGCCAGCAGCCCACCGGGTCTAGCGGGATTCAATGAGCAGTACTTC. Its protein is CASSPPGLAGFNEQYF.